The rows below give T cell receptor beta chains drawn from one sample of a study of CD8 T cells in ankylosing spondylitis. Each CDR3 protein gets one entry after TCRdb re-called the 5' RACE reads with MiXCR. The table has some 250,000 distinct CDR3 sequences, approximately 24% seen once. Sequenced sample: blood, either unsorted or a sorted T cell fraction (not recorded which). These receptors were obtained from a male donor with ankylosing spondylitis or in good health (not recorded which). The CDR3 runs from the conserved cysteine through the conserved F or W. The D gene is left open where the match is weak. Some rows mark clone size as missing; the rest say once, few, many or name a class of expanded clone.

v_call,clone_size,j_call,d_call,cdr3_nt,cdr3_aa
TRBV11-2,-,TRBJ2-7,TRBD2,TGTGCCAGCAGCGAGGGAACGGGGGGTTTCTCCTACGAGCAGTACTTC,CASSEGTGGFSYEQYF
TRBV18,-,TRBJ2-1,-,TGTGCCAGCTCACCCCAGGGAGGCGAGCAGTTCTTC,CASSPQGGEQFF
TRBV7-6,-,TRBJ2-3,-,TGTGCCAGCAGCTTAGGGTACCCGGGGAGAGATACGCAGTATTTT,CASSLGYPGRDTQYF
TRBV9,-,TRBJ2-7,TRBD1,TGTGCCAGCAGCAAAGGGGGAGACAGGGTTCTCATGGGCGAGCAGTACTTC,CASSKGGDRVLMGEQYF
TRBV11-2,-,TRBJ2-7,TRBD1,TGTGCCAGCAGCTTTGACGGGACAGGGGGCTACGAGCAGTACTTC,CASSFDGTGGYEQYF
TRBV20-1,-,TRBJ2-7,-,TGCAGTGCTAGAGATCGGGCGAGGAACCGGTACGAGCAGTACTTC,CSARDRARNRYEQYF
TRBV12-3/TRBV12-4,many,TRBJ2-1,TRBD1,TGTGCCAGCAGTTCTGGACAGGGTAGAAATGAGCAGTTCTTC,CASSSGQGRNEQFF
TRBV20-1,many,TRBJ2-3,-,TGCAGTGCTAGGTCTGGTAGCAGTTACACAGATACGCAGTATTTT,CSARSGSSYTDTQYF
TRBV20-1,-,TRBJ2-1,TRBD2,TGCAGTGCTCCAGGACTAGCGGGGGTCCCTGAGCAGTTCTTC,CSAPGLAGVPEQFF
TRBV9,many,TRBJ2-1,TRBD2,TGTGCCAGCAGCGTAAGCGGGGGGAATAACAATGAGCAGTTCTTC,CASSVSGGNNNEQFF
TRBV7-9,-,TRBJ2-4,-,TGTGCCAGCAGCTTAGATTGGGGGGCGCCCCCGTACTTC,CASSLDWGAPPYF
TRBV25-1,-,TRBJ2-7,TRBD2,TGTGCCAGCAGTGAAGCGGGGGGTACCTACGAGCAGTACTTC,CASSEAGGTYEQYF
TRBV20-1,few,TRBJ1-2,TRBD1,TGCAGTGCCACCGGGACAGGGGAGCACACCTTC,CSATGTGEHTF
TRBV6-1,-,TRBJ1-5,-,TGTGCCAGCAGTAAAGGACATTTTATGGGGAATCAGCCCCAGCATTTT,CASSKGHFMGNQPQHF
TRBV12-3/TRBV12-4,few,TRBJ2-7,TRBD2,TGTGCCAGCAAGGGAGGGGCCGTCCACGAGCAGTACTTC,CASKGGAVHEQYF
TRBV5-5,few,TRBJ2-7,-,TGTGCCAGCAGCTTGGGAGGATTCTACGAGCAGTACTTC,CASSLGGFYEQYF
TRBV4-1,-,TRBJ2-6,-,TGCGCCAGCAGCCAAGGAGGAGCTCCTGGGGCCAACGTCCTGACTTTC,CASSQGGAPGANVLTF
TRBV20-1,many,TRBJ1-1,-,TGCAGTGCTAGCGGTGGCGGGCAGGGTTACACTGAAGCTTTCTTT,CSASGGGQGYTEAFF
TRBV20-1,few,TRBJ1-4,TRBD1,TGCAGTGCTAGAGCCTTGGGGACAGATGAAAAACTGTTTTTT,CSARALGTDEKLFF
TRBV7-2,-,TRBJ1-5,-,TGTGCCAGCAGCTTATCCTCCAGTCACAATCAGCCCCAGCATTTT,CASSLSSSHNQPQHF
TRBV7-8,-,TRBJ2-3,-,TGTGCCAGCAGCTTAGAATCCTTTTTGCATACGCAGTATTTT,CASSLESFLHTQYF
TRBV3-1,-,TRBJ2-1,-,TGTGCCAGCAGCCAAGAAGGGTTGGGGAACTCCTACAATGAGCAGTTCTTC,CASSQEGLGNSYNEQFF
TRBV27,-,TRBJ2-5,TRBD2,TGTGCCAGCAGTTTTGGAGCGGGGATACAAGAGACCCAGTACTTC,CASSFGAGIQETQYF
TRBV4-1,-,TRBJ2-7,TRBD2,TGCGCCAGCAGCCAAGGGACTAGCGGGGCCTACGAGCAGTACTTC,CASSQGTSGAYEQYF
TRBV12-5,many,TRBJ2-7,TRBD2,TGTGCTAGTGGTTTGGTGTTCTCCGGGACTAGCGGGCCAAGCTCCTACGAGCAGTACTTC,CASGLVFSGTSGPSSYEQYF
TRBV28,-,TRBJ1-1,-,TGTGCCAGCAGTTCATCATTGAACACTGAAGCTTTCTTT,CASSSSLNTEAFF
TRBV29-1,-,TRBJ2-3,-,TGCAGCGAGTCGTCCAGAGATACGCAGTATTTT,CSESSRDTQYF
TRBV10-3,-,TRBJ2-3,-,TGTGCCACCAAGGGGTGGCGGAGAAGCACAGATACGCAGTATTTT,CATKGWRRSTDTQYF
TRBV12-3/TRBV12-4,-,TRBJ2-1,-,TGTGCCAGCAGTTTAGGACAGACATACTACAATGAGCAGTTCTTC,CASSLGQTYYNEQFF
TRBV6-2/TRBV6-3,-,TRBJ1-2,-,TGTGCCAGCAGTTTCGGACAGTACTATGGCTACACCTTC,CASSFGQYYGYTF
TRBV20-1,few,TRBJ2-3,TRBD1,TGCAGTCCCCGGGACAGACGCACAGATACGCAGTATTTT,CSPRDRRTDTQYF
TRBV10-3,-,TRBJ2-3,-,TGTGCCATCAGTCCTTTTATGACAGGCACAGATACGCAGTATTTT,CAISPFMTGTDTQYF
TRBV4-1,many,TRBJ1-2,TRBD1,TGCGCCAGCAGGGCCCAAGGACAGGGTTATGGCTACACCTTC,CASRAQGQGYGYTF
TRBV12-3/TRBV12-4,few,TRBJ1-2,TRBD1,TGTGCCAGCACCCGGACAGGGCGGTACACCTTC,CASTRTGRYTF
TRBV20-1,-,TRBJ2-3,-,TGCAGTGCGCGACGGGACAACACAGATACGCAGTATTTT,CSARRDNTDTQYF